The entry that follows covers one T cell receptor beta chain sequence. Its antigen is not identified. TCRdb reprocessed the reads via MiXCR and lists one record per CDR3 protein. The sample carries 680,000 or so distinct CDR3 sequences, around 32% recorded once. Germline assignment: CDR1 SGHAT and CDR2 FQNNGV. This CDR3 is 14 amino acids long. Trimming shortened V by 1 base and J by 6 bases, and 10 bases separated the two germline ends. The data derive from a study of T cell repertoires in cytomegalovirus infection. Study-level background: In public TCR beta signatures, there were indications of both CMV infection and matching HLA type. Study outcomes and limitations: The ex vivo response showed dominance by HLA-C-restricted CMV-specific TCR beta clonotypes. CMV carriers with the relevant HLA were identified by cumulative public TCR beta family frequency.

The sequence was collected from a human donor in good health (CMV status not recorded). Some clones in this sample may be carry-over from other donors' samples. This sample comprised cultured PBMCs, obtained from culture after CMV antigen stimulation. The chain has TRBV11-2 and TRBJ2-1; no firm D call. In DNA form, the CDR3 reads TGTGCCAGCAGCTTAGTGCCTACCATCAATGAGCAGTTCTTC. Its translation: CASSLVPTINEQFF. Supplemented by reference TRBV11-2 and TRBJ2-1, the full variable domain reads EAGVAQSPRYKIIEKRQSVAFWCNPISGHATLYWYQQILGQGPKLLIQFQNNGVVDDSQLPKDRFSAERLKGVDSTLKIQPAKLEDSAVYLCASSLVPTINEQFFGPGTRLTVL.